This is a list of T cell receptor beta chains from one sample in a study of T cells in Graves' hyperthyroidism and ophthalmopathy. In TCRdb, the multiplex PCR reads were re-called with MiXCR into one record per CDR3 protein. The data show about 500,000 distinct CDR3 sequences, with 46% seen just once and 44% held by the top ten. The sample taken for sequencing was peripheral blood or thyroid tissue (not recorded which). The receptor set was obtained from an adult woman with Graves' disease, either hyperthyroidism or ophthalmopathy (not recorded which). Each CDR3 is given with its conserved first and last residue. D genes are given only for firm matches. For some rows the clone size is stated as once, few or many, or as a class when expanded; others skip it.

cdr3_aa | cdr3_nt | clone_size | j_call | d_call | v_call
CASSLAGTGGSEQYF | TGTGCCAGCAGCTTGGCCGGGACAGGGGGCTCCGAGCAGTACTTC | once | TRBJ2-7 | TRBD1 | TRBV7-9
CANSYSKALLGSDYEQYF | TGTGCCAACAGTTACTCGAAAGCACTGCTCGGGAGTGACTACGAGCAGTACTTC | - | TRBJ2-7 | - | TRBV6-5
CASSSSGSSSYEQYF | TGTGCCAGCAGCTCAAGCGGGAGTAGCTCCTACGAGCAGTACTTC | many | TRBJ2-7 | TRBD2 | TRBV12-3/TRBV12-4
CSVGPGGQETQYF | TGCAGCGTTGGCCCTGGGGGGCAAGAGACCCAGTACTTC | - | TRBJ2-5 | - | TRBV29-1
CSARVERRGNTEAFF | TGCAGTGCTAGAGTTGAGCGACGGGGGAACACTGAAGCTTTCTTT | few | TRBJ1-1 | - | TRBV20-1
CSASGGEQYF | TGCAGTGCTAGCGGCGGGGAGCAGTACTTC | - | TRBJ2-7 | - | TRBV20-1
CASSSDTSNQPQHF | TGTGCCAGCAGCTCCGACACTAGCAATCAGCCCCAGCATTTT | - | TRBJ1-5 | - | TRBV5-4
CASSLGPGRLFF | TGTGCCAGCAGTTTAGGGCCGGGACGGTTGTTTTTT | many | TRBJ2-2 | - | TRBV28
CASKGNRGVRNQPQHF | TGTGCCAGCAAGGGGAACAGGGGGGTTCGCAATCAGCCCCAGCATTTT | - | TRBJ1-5 | TRBD1 | TRBV6-5
CAISASGTSNSPLHF | TGTGCCATCAGTGCTAGTGGAACCTCTAATTCACCCCTCCACTTT | - | TRBJ1-6 | - | TRBV10-3
CSARQMNTEAFF | TGCAGTGCTAGACAGATGAACACTGAAGCTTTCTTT | many | TRBJ1-1 | - | TRBV20-1
CASRTTTDNEQYF | TGCGCCAGCAGGACGACGACCGACAACGAGCAGTACTTC | many | TRBJ2-7 | - | TRBV5-1
CASSTMLETQYF | TGTGCCAGCAGCACGATGCTAGAGACCCAGTACTTC | few | TRBJ2-5 | - | TRBV7-9
CASSLGSRRNTEAFF | TGTGCCAGCAGCTTAGGGTCACGGAGGAACACTGAAGCTTTCTTT | - | TRBJ1-1 | - | TRBV7-6
CASSQTTTGWVETQYF | TGTGCCAGCAGCCAGACCACGACAGGATGGGTTGAGACCCAGTACTTC | - | TRBJ2-5 | - | TRBV5-5
CASSQEAYRVVDTGELFF | TGTGCCAGCAGCCAAGAGGCGTACAGGGTCGTTGACACCGGGGAGCTGTTTTTT | few | TRBJ2-2 | - | TRBV14
CASSQAYREYSNQPQHF | TGTGCCAGCAGCCAAGCTTACAGGGAATATAGCAATCAGCCCCAGCATTTT | many | TRBJ1-5 | - | TRBV14
CASSVPRNYGYTF | TGTGCCAGCAGCGTACCAAGGAACTATGGCTACACCTTC | - | TRBJ1-2 | - | TRBV7-9
CASSMNTGETQYF | TGTGCCAGCAGCATGAACACGGGGGAGACCCAGTACTTC | few | TRBJ2-5 | - | TRBV7-9
CASSSGRTGLNTEAFF | TGTGCCAGCAGCTCGGGACGGACAGGCTTGAACACTGAAGCTTTCTTT | many | TRBJ1-1 | TRBD1 | TRBV7-2
CATSTRTGRNQPQHF | TGTGCCACCAGCACTAGGACAGGGCGCAATCAGCCCCAGCATTTT | few | TRBJ1-5 | TRBD1 | TRBV15
CSARPTGANVLAF | TGCAGCGCCAGGCCGACTGGGGCCAACGTCCTGGCTTTC | - | TRBJ2-6 | - | TRBV29-1
CASSDPTGTGELYGYTF | TGTGCCAGCAGCGATCCCACTGGGACAGGTGAACTCTATGGCTACACCTTC | - | TRBJ1-2 | TRBD1 | TRBV2
CASRPPTGRELFF | TGTGCCAGCAGACCGCCGACAGGTCGGGAGCTGTTTTTT | once | TRBJ2-2 | - | TRBV7-2
CASRMEPSNGYTF | TGCGCCAGCAGAATGGAGCCAAGCAATGGCTACACCTTC | many | TRBJ1-2 | - | TRBV5-1
CASSRDGSSFEKLFF | TGTGCCAGCAGCAGAGATGGCAGCTCTTTTGAAAAACTGTTTTTC | - | TRBJ1-4 | - | TRBV11-2
CATSDPHGRSQETQYF | TGTGCCACCAGTGATCCCCACGGACGGAGCCAAGAGACCCAGTACTTC | - | TRBJ2-5 | - | TRBV24-1
CASSLSPQHF | TGTGCCAGCAGTTTGTCACCCCAGCATTTT | - | TRBJ1-5 | - | TRBV28
CASSLGRGLNSPLHF | TGTGCCAGCAGCTTGGGTCGGGGCTTAAATTCACCCCTCCACTTT | - | TRBJ1-6 | - | TRBV7-9
CASSLRDKRNTIYF | TGTGCCAGCAGCTTACGGGACAAAAGAAACACCATATATTTT | many | TRBJ1-3 | - | TRBV11-2
CASSPSDQKGTQYF | TGCGCCAGCAGCCCCTCGGACCAAAAAGGGACCCAGTACTTC | many | TRBJ2-5 | - | TRBV4-1
CSARRVTGGGPTDTQYF | TGCAGTGCTAGAAGGGTGACGGGGGGAGGTCCGACAGATACGCAGTATTTT | - | TRBJ2-3 | TRBD2 | TRBV20-1
CASVEGRWDTEAFF | TGTGCCAGCGTAGAGGGGAGGTGGGACACTGAAGCTTTCTTT | - | TRBJ1-1 | - | TRBV12-3/TRBV12-4